These 21 T cell receptor beta chains originate from one sample sequenced in a study of chemoradiotherapy in HPV16-positive cancers. This table comes from immunoSEQ multiplex PCR, and its TCRdb copy is limited to in-frame clones, with some not included. There are roughly 10,000 clones in the sample; roughly 70% occur only once, and around 35% lies in the top ten. Collection of the sample occurred from a patient who underwent chemoradiotherapy. The source is a human donor with HPV-associated anogenital cancer.

The chain combines TRBV4-3 with TRBJ1-3, with 7 positions matching TRBD1. This CDR3 is 16 amino acids long. The V segment lost 0 bases and the J segment 3 bases; nucleotides outside the gene matches: 5. Germline V gene lookup returns CDR1 LGHNA and CDR2 YSLEER. For the CDR3, the DNA is TGCGCCAGCAGCCAAGACCGACAGGGAAGTGGAAACACCATATATTTT. Translated, it gives CASSQDRQGSGNTIYF.

The chain recombines TRBV11-3 with TRBJ1-1; D not certain. V lost 1 base and J 0 bases, leaving 6 bases between the germline ends. Germline assignment: CDR1 SGHNT and CDR2 YENEEA. The length of the CDR3 is 14 residues. The CDR3 nucleotides read TGTGCCAGCAGCTTAGGGAGAATGAACACTGAAGCTTTCTTT. Its translation is CASSLGRMNTEAFF.

V gene TRBV30 combines with J gene TRBJ1-1, with 8 bases lining up with TRBD1. The CDR3 spans 13 residues. Trimming took 5 bases from V and 1 from J; bases not matched to a gene: 3. The germline V gene encodes CDR1 GTSNPN and CDR2 SVGIG (reference sequence). In nucleotides, the CDR3 is TGTGCCTGGGGAGGGACAGGGAACACTGAAGCTTTCTTT. Encoded protein: CAWGGTGNTEAFF.

This chain joins TRBV15 and TRBJ1-5; 12 nucleotides agree with TRBD1. CDR3 length: 16 amino acids. Germline V gives CDR1 LNHNV, CDR2 YYDKDF (reference sequence). The trim removed 4 bases at V and 6 bases at J, leaving 7 bases unmatched. CDR3 sequence reads: CATSTTGTGGPQPQHF. The CDR3, as DNA: TGTGCCACCAGCACAACCGGGACAGGGGGCCCTCAGCCCCAGCATTTT.

The chain carries TRBV6-1 and TRBJ1-1; 7 nucleotides align to TRBD1. The CDR3 is 13 amino acids. Germline V gene lookup returns CDR1 MNHNS and CDR2 SASEGT. The junction had 4 bases not matched to a gene; V was cut back by 6 bases and J by 3 bases. The CDR3 spells CASRIQGDTEAFF. The DNA of the CDR3 is TGTGCCAGCAGGATCCAGGGGGACACTGAAGCTTTCTTT.

The chain employs TRBV28 and TRBJ1-5; 8 bases match TRBD1. The V segment lost 8 bases and the J segment 1 base; nucleotides outside the gene matches: 7. Per the germline V gene, CDR1 is MDHEN and CDR2 is SYDVKM. The CDR3 totals 15 residues. DNA for the CDR3: TGTGCCAGCCTTCAGGGGGCATTAAGCAATCAGCCCCAGCATTTT. Translated: CASLQGALSNQPQHF.

The CDR3 nucleotides are TGCGCCAGCAGCCAAGATCCCGGAATCCAAACGAAGTACTTC. As protein: CASSQDPGIQTKYF. This rearrangement joins TRBV4-3 to TRBJ2-7; D uncertain. Trimming pared 0 bases from V and 11 bases from J, leaving 17 bases between. This CDR3 is built from 14 residues. Germline V CDR1 and CDR2: LGHNA, YSLEER.

V is TRBV7-9 and J is TRBJ2-7, with D possibly matching TRBD1 (7 bases). The CDR3 runs 14 residues. The ends were cut back, 5 bases at V and 4 bases at J, with 15 bases in the middle. Per the germline V gene, CDR1 is SEHNR and CDR2 is FQNEAQ (reference sequence). This chain's CDR3 is CASSGTVGGYEQYV. As DNA, the CDR3 is TGTGCCAGCAGCGGGACAGTCGGGGGATACGAGCAGTACGTC.

The chain couples TRBV6-4 to TRBJ1-5, with D possibly matching TRBD1 (6 bases). This CDR3 comprises 15 residues. Trimming removed 7 bases at V and 1 base at J, with 14 bases between. The V gene's germline CDR1 is MRHNA and CDR2 SNTAGT. CDR3 amino acids: CASNLQGLSNQPQHF. CDR3 sequence (DNA): TGTGCCAGCAATCTACAGGGTTTGAGCAATCAGCCCCAGCATTTT.

The rearrangement links TRBV6-6 to TRBJ1-2; D is ambiguous. This CDR3 spans 10 amino acids. Looked up from germline, CDR1 is MNHNY and CDR2 is SVGAGI (reference sequence). Trimming took 3 bases from V and 6 from J, leaving 2 bases between them. The CDR3 reads CASSYDGYTF. The CDR3 bases are TGTGCCAGCAGTTATGATGGCTACACCTTC.

This clone was seen only a few times. The rearrangement joins TRBV7-6 to TRBJ1-5; no definite D call. Trimming took 1 base from V and 6 from J, leaving 7 bases between them. The CDR3 totals 13 residues. In germline, CDR1 is SGHVS, CDR2 FNYEAQ. The CDR3 is CASSLVVTQPQHF. CDR3 DNA sequence: TGTGCCAGCAGCTTAGTAGTTACTCAGCCCCAGCATTTT.

The chain employs TRBV7-2 and TRBJ1-3; D not certain. V was pared by 5 bases and J by 2 bases, with 13 bases between. CDR3 length equals 15 residues. The germline gives CDR1 SGHTA, CDR2 FQGNSA. CDR3 protein: CASSPQLGTGNTIYF. The CDR3, as DNA: TGTGCCAGCAGCCCCCAATTAGGGACTGGAAACACCATATATTTT.

This chain uses TRBV20-1 with TRBJ1-2; D remains ambiguous. Looked up from germline, CDR1 is DFQATT and CDR2 is SNEGSKA (reference sequence). V was trimmed by 4 bases and J by 4 bases, leaving 7 bases between them. The CDR3 spans 11 residues. In DNA form, the CDR3 reads TGCAGTGCTAAAGCGGGCTATGGCTACACCTTC. Translated: CSAKAGYGYTF.

The genes are TRBV7-8 and TRBJ2-7; D is unclear. The CDR3 runs 14 residues. Germline V gene data show CDR1 as SGHVS and CDR2 as FQNEAQ. V gave up 1 base and J gave up 4 bases, with 11 bases separating them. This CDR3 is CASSLGLQIYEQYF. CDR3 DNA: TGTGCCAGCAGCTTAGGGCTTCAAATATACGAGCAGTACTTC.

This sequence joins TRBV5-4 and TRBJ2-3; perhaps TRBD2 as D (6 bases). This CDR3 comprises 16 residues. CDR1 is SGHNT, CDR2 YYREEE, per germline (reference sequence). The V end was cut by 2 bases, the J end by 4 bases, with 17 bases between. CDR3 in amino acids: CASSLAGLSAADTQYF. The DNA for the CDR3 is TGTGCCAGCAGCTTAGCGGGCCTAAGTGCGGCAGATACGCAGTATTTT.

V gene TRBV11-2 combines with J gene TRBJ1-6; D is unresolved. Trimming shortened V by 5 bases and J by 7 bases, and 12 bases separated the two germline ends. The CDR3 extends over 14 amino acids. CDR1 is SGHAT, CDR2 FQNNGV, per germline. CDR3 DNA: TGTGCCAGCAGCCCGGGAGTGAGGAATTCACCCCTCCACTTT. Translated: CASSPGVRNSPLHF.

V is TRBV11-3 and J is TRBJ2-3; 9 bases fit TRBD2. The CDR3 has 16 residues. In germline, CDR1 is SGHNT, CDR2 YENEEA. V lost 2 bases, J lost 7 bases, and 10 bases stayed unmatched. The CDR3 loop reads CASSLREASGAHTQYF. CDR3 in DNA: TGTGCCAGCAGCTTAAGGGAAGCTAGCGGGGCTCATACGCAGTATTTT.

The chain employs TRBV28 and TRBJ2-2; 8 bases line up with TRBD2. V dropped 6 bases and J dropped 7; count of bases not matched to a gene: 7. Per the germline V gene, CDR1 is MDHEN and CDR2 is SYDVKM. This CDR3 comprises 14 residues. CDR3 sequence (DNA): TGTGCCAGCAGGCACGCCGGGACTAGCGGGGAGCTGTTTTTT. Protein: CASRHAGTSGELFF.

The chain combines TRBV7-6 with TRBJ2-2, with TRBD2 matching 12 bases. The CDR3 contains 16 residues. From germline, CDR1 is SGHVS and CDR2 FNYEAQ. J was trimmed by 4 bases and V by 4 bases; bases with no gene match: 4. As DNA, the CDR3 is TGTGCCAGCAGCTCTACTAGCGGGAGGCCCACCGGGGAGCTGTTTTTT. The encoded protein is CASSSTSGRPTGELFF.

This clone has only a few counts. The chain carries TRBV7-9 and TRBJ1-5; no clear D gene. The germline V and J ends were trimmed by 6 bases and 1 base, with 16 bases remaining between them. From germline, CDR1 is SEHNR and CDR2 FQNEAQ (reference sequence). This CDR3 spans 16 amino acids. CDR3 protein: CASSKDGTISNQPQHF. The DNA of the CDR3 is TGTGCCAGCAGTAAGGATGGTACCATAAGCAATCAGCCCCAGCATTTT.

This rearrangement joins TRBV7-9 to TRBJ1-1; TRBD1 might be the D (5 bases). The CDR3 spans 14 residues. Trimming pared 3 bases from V and 1 base from J, leaving 9 bases between. The germline CDR1 and CDR2 sequences are SEHNR and FQNEAQ (reference sequence). The CDR3 loop is CASSFQGRNTEAFF. CDR3 coding DNA: TGTGCCAGCAGCTTCCAGGGCAGGAACACTGAAGCTTTCTTT.